This TCR beta chain was captured in a study of STAT3 mutations in large granular lymphocyte leukemia. Points from the study as a whole: Some patients had persisting codominant clonotypes that could mask small clones. Every T-LGLL patient had at least one immunodominant TCRbeta clonotype. Variable sampling intervals and differing treatment regimens complicated linking therapy response to TCR clonal burden changes.

The protocol was immunoSEQ multiplex PCR, while the TCRdb copy is restricted to in-frame clones and leaves out a portion. The sample lists tens of thousands of clones, about 81% occurring once. On this clone itself: What it binds is unknown.

From germline, CDR1 is LNHDA and CDR2 SQIVND (reference sequence). CDR3 length equals 13 residues. Trimming cost V 1 base and J 2 bases, with 5 bases left between them. The TCR was taken from a human donor with T large granular lymphocyte leukemia. Some clones in this sample may be carry-over from other donors' samples. The gene calls are TRBV19 and TRBJ2-5; no clear D gene. Sequenced: PBMCs. CDR3 amino acids: CASSIGRQETQYF. The CDR3 nucleotides are TGTGCCAGTAGTATAGGGCGGCAAGAGACCCAGTACTTC.